The 24 T cell receptor beta chains reported below all come from one sample, sequenced in a study of blood T cell repertoires in COVID-19. The table came from immunoSEQ multiplex PCR; TCRdb's copy has only in-frame clones and leaves some out. The table has more than 45,000 clones, around 86% seen once. The sample taken for sequencing was peripheral blood. The receptors shown here come from a woman of 80 years or more with acute or convalescent COVID-19.

V gene TRBV15 combines with J gene TRBJ1-5; the D gene is possibly TRBD1 (5 bases). Trimming removed 7 bases at V and 11 bases at J, with 30 bases between. Germline V gives CDR1 LNHNV, CDR2 YYDKDF (reference sequence). The CDR3 has 17 amino acids. The CDR3 DNA follows: TGTGCCACCACCGTGGGGCCCGGGACTACGGGCGGGGGGTCCCAGCATTTT. Translation: CATTVGPGTTGGGSQHF. The full variable domain, in which reference TRBV15 and TRBJ1-5 provide the parts outside the CDR3, is DAMVIQNPRYQVTQFGKPVTLSCSQTLNHNVMYWYQQKSSQAPKLLFHYYDKDFNNEADTPDNFQSRRPNTSFCFLDIRSPGLGDTAMYLCATTVGPGTTGGGSQHFGDGTRLSIL.

The chain couples TRBV6-5 to TRBJ1-5; 10 bases line up with TRBD1. The CDR3 spans 14 residues. Per the germline V gene, CDR1 is MNHEY and CDR2 is SVGAGI. Trimming removed 5 bases from V and 7 bases from J; junction bases left unmatched: 5. The CDR3 sequence is CASSTGQGGQPQHF. The DNA for the CDR3 is TGTGCCAGCAGTACCGGACAGGGGGGGCAGCCCCAGCATTTT.

This clone was seen only once. This rearrangement joins TRBV6-2 or TRBV6-3 to TRBJ1-1; maybe TRBD1 (5 bases). This CDR3 is built from 14 residues. Trimming shortened V by 0 bases and J by 5 bases, and 10 bases separated the two germline ends. Per germline, CDR1 MNHEY and CDR2 SVGEGT. The CDR3 region is CASSYSGLLTEAFF. In DNA, the CDR3 is TGTGCCAGCAGTTACTCGGGGCTTCTGACTGAAGCTTTCTTT.

This clone was counted between two and nine times. Written as DNA, the CDR3 is TGTGCCTGGGCTATCCGGGACAGACCCAATCAGCCCCAGCATTTT. This gives the protein CAWAIRDRPNQPQHF. The chain joins TRBV30 to TRBJ1-5, with TRBD1 matching 7 bases. V was clipped by 5 bases and J by 3 bases; unmatched bases: 10. The CDR3 has 15 amino acids. The germline CDR1 and CDR2 sequences are GTSNPN and SVGIG (reference sequence).

The CDR3 sequence is CASSPTGAGETQYF. The CDR3 DNA reads TGTGCCAGCAGCCCCACAGGGGCCGGAGAGACCCAGTACTTC. The V gene is TRBV7-9, the J gene TRBJ2-5, with 7 bases that match TRBD1. Germline V gives CDR1 SEHNR, CDR2 FQNEAQ (reference sequence). The CDR3 has 14 residues. The junction had 7 bases not matched to a gene; V was cut back by 5 bases and J by 4 bases.

The rearrangement uses TRBV10-1 and TRBJ1-1; tentative D call: TRBD1 (6 bases). Trimming shortened V by 3 bases and J by 6 bases, and 11 bases separated the two germline ends. The CDR3 covers 13 residues. Germline CDR1 reads WNHNN; CDR2 reads SYGVQD (reference sequence). CDR3 in DNA: TGCGCCAGCAGTGATTTTTCAGGGGCTGAAGCTTTCTTT. Protein sequence: CASSDFSGAEAFF.

The chain couples TRBV5-8 to TRBJ1-6, with a weak D call TRBD1 (5 bases). Germline V CDR1 and CDR2: SGHTS, YDEGEE. The CDR3 has 16 amino acids. Trimming removed 7 bases from V and 5 bases from J, with 19 bases in between. Written as DNA, the CDR3 is TGTGCCAGCGCGGGAAGGGAATGGGGCAATAATTCACCCCTCCACTTT. Amino acids: CASAGREWGNNSPLHF.

The chain combines TRBV5-1 with TRBJ2-2, with 8 bases fitting TRBD2. The CDR3 is made up of 16 amino acids. J gave up 6 bases and V 7 bases, and 14 bases lay outside the gene matches. The germline V gene encodes CDR1 SGHRS and CDR2 YFSETQ. The CDR3 nucleotides are TGCGCCAGCCGGGGGGGCCAGCGGGACGGAGCCGGGGAGCTGTTTTTT. It is translated as CASRGGQRDGAGELFF. Full variable domain (missing parts from reference TRBV5-1 and TRBJ2-2): KAGVTQTPRYLIKTRGQQVTLSCSPISGHRSVSWYQQTPGQGLQFLFEYFSETQRNKGNFPGRFSGRQFSNSRSEMNVSTLELGDSALYLCASRGGQRDGAGELFFGEGSRLTVL.

The V call is TRBV19, the J call TRBJ1-2; TRBD1 agrees at 9 bases. The CDR3 totals 15 residues. V gave up 4 bases and J gave up 4 bases; unmatched junction bases: 7. CDR1 and CDR2 (germline): LNHDA, SQIVND (reference sequence). This CDR3 reads CASSSNRGRGYGYTF. The CDR3 DNA follows: TGTGCCAGTAGTAGCAACAGGGGGCGAGGCTATGGCTACACCTTC.

This sequence joins TRBV7-8 and TRBJ2-7; 8 bases are shared with TRBD1. J gave up 4 bases and V 0 bases, and 5 bases lay outside the gene matches. Germline V gene sequence: CDR1 SGHVS, CDR2 FQNEAQ. This CDR3 region has 15 residues. CDR3 DNA: TGTGCCAGCAGCTTAGCCAGGGGGCTGGGTTACGAGCAGTACTTC. It is translated as CASSLARGLGYEQYF.

This clone was found a few times. CDR3 DNA: TGTGCCAGTAGTATCGGACAGGTGGTAACTAACTATGGCTACACCTTC. Its translation is CASSIGQVVTNYGYTF. This chain connects TRBV19 to TRBJ1-2; 7 bases agree with TRBD1. CDR1 is LNHDA and CDR2 is SQIVND in the germline V gene (reference sequence). The V gene end was trimmed by 3 bases and the J gene end by 0 bases; junction bases not matched to a gene: 7. The CDR3 has 16 amino acids. Drawing the rest from reference TRBV19 and TRBJ1-2, the complete variable domain is DGGITQSPKYLFRKEGQNVTLSCEQNLNHDAMYWYRQDPGQGLRLIYYSQIVNDFQKGDIAEGYSVSREKKESFPLTVTSAQKNPTAFYLCASSIGQVVTNYGYTFGSGTRLTVV.

The chain carries TRBV19 and TRBJ1-5; perhaps TRBD1 as D (6 bases). Per germline, CDR1 LNHDA and CDR2 SQIVND (reference sequence). This CDR3 is 13 amino acids long. The V and J ends lost 4 bases and 7 bases respectively, with 11 bases between them. CDR3 in DNA: TGTGCCAGTAGTACACAGGGAGGGCAGCCCCAGCATTTT. Its translation is CASSTQGGQPQHF.

This chain uses TRBV5-6 with TRBJ1-1; possible D gene TRBD1, 5 bases. The CDR3 extends over 14 amino acids. V lost 6 bases, J lost 3 bases, and 15 bases lay in between. Germline loops: CDR1 SGHDT, CDR2 YYEEEE. In DNA form, the CDR3 reads TGTGCCAGCACCTCAGGGAATTTCGACACTGAAGCTTTCTTT. Protein: CASTSGNFDTEAFF.

Here the CDR3 DNA reads TGTGCCAGCAGTGCCGGACAGGGGGGTGGCGGCAATCAGCCCCAGCATTTT. Encoded protein: CASSAGQGGGGNQPQHF. This chain uses TRBV2 with TRBJ1-5; 10 positions agree with TRBD1. With 4 bases clipped from V and 2 bases from J, the junction kept 8 bases outside the gene matches. The CDR3 extends over 17 amino acids. The germline V gene has CDR1 SNHLY and CDR2 FYNNEI.

The chain joins TRBV19 to TRBJ1-4; weak D call: TRBD1 (5 bases). With 10 bases removed from V and 2 bases from J, the gap between germline ends came to 11 bases. The CDR3 consists of 13 residues. Germline CDR1 is LNHDA and CDR2 is SQIVND (reference sequence). CDR3 bases: TGTGCCACCCAGGGCTTCACTAATGAAAAACTGTTTTTT. Protein product: CATQGFTNEKLFF.

V usage is TRBV5-4 and J usage is TRBJ1-1; 8 bases match TRBD1. In germline, CDR1 is SGHNT, CDR2 YYREEE (reference sequence). V lost 5 bases and J lost 1; bases outside the gene matches: 1. The CDR3 loop spans 13 amino acids. This CDR3 reads CASRDRANTEAFF. CDR3 DNA sequence: TGTGCCAGCAGGGACAGGGCGAACACTGAAGCTTTCTTT.

This clone was recorded only once. V and J are TRBV2 and TRBJ1-5; D is possibly TRBD1 (5 bases). Germline V gene lookup returns CDR1 SNHLY and CDR2 FYNNEI. V dropped 4 bases and J dropped 4 bases, with 8 bases sitting between them. The CDR3 sequence is 13 residues long. CDR3 nucleotide sequence: TGTGCCAGCAGTGGACAGATTAATCAGCCCCAGCATTTT. Translation: CASSGQINQPQHF. Full variable domain (outside the CDR3, taken from reference TRBV2 and TRBJ1-5): EPEVTQTPSHQVTQMGQEVILRCVPISNHLYFYWYRQILGQKVEFLVSFYNNEISEKSEIFDDQFSVERPDGSNFTLKIRSTKLEDSAMYFCASSGQINQPQHFGDGTRLSIL.

This chain links TRBV2 with TRBJ2-2; D call uncertain. The germline CDR1 and CDR2 sequences are SNHLY and FYNNEI. The CDR3 sequence is 15 residues long. Trimming took 6 bases from V and 0 from J, leaving 11 bases between them. CDR3 DNA sequence: TGTGCCAGCAGCGCACAGAGCTCGAACACCGGGGAGCTGTTTTTT. This codes for CASSAQSSNTGELFF. Complete variable domain (other parts from reference TRBV2 and TRBJ2-2): EPEVTQTPSHQVTQMGQEVILRCVPISNHLYFYWYRQILGQKVEFLVSFYNNEISEKSEIFDDQFSVERPDGSNFTLKIRSTKLEDSAMYFCASSAQSSNTGELFFGEGSRLTVL.

This chain links TRBV11-2 with TRBJ1-1; weak D call: TRBD1 (6 bases). The CDR3 runs to 13 residues. Trimming removed 8 bases from V and 5 bases from J, with 15 bases in between. Germline V gives CDR1 SGHAT, CDR2 FQNNGV. The CDR3 sequence: CASLKVGQTEAFF. CDR3 nucleotide sequence: TGTGCCAGCCTAAAAGTCGGACAGACTGAAGCTTTCTTT. Drawing the rest from reference TRBV11-2 and TRBJ1-1, the complete variable domain is EAGVAQSPRYKIIEKRQSVAFWCNPISGHATLYWYQQILGQGPKLLIQFQNNGVVDDSQLPKDRFSAERLKGVDSTLKIQPAKLEDSAVYLCASLKVGQTEAFFGQGTRLTVV.

The rearrangement uses TRBV7-2 and TRBJ2-1; 11 nucleotides agree with TRBD2. In germline, CDR1 is SGHTA, CDR2 FQGNSA. The junction had 10 bases not matched to a gene; V was cut back by 5 bases and J by 10 bases. The CDR3 consists of 15 residues. CDR3 in DNA: TGTGCCAGCAGCCCGTTAGCGGGGGGGTCTTTAGAGCAGTTCTTC. This translates into CASSPLAGGSLEQFF. Variable domain in full (rest from reference TRBV7-2 and TRBJ2-1): GAGVSQSPSNKVTEKGKDVELRCDPISGHTALYWYRQSLGQGLEFLIYFQGNSAPDKSGLPSDRFSAERTGGSVSTLTIQRTQQEDSAVYLCASSPLAGGSLEQFFGPGTRLTVL.

The chain links TRBV5-8 to TRBJ1-5, with 7 positions matching TRBD1. The junction had 7 bases not matched to a gene; V was cut back by 0 bases and J by 4 bases. The CDR3 runs to 16 residues. Germline values: CDR1 SGHTS, CDR2 YDEGEE. The CDR3 DNA follows: TGTGCCAGCAGCTTGGGCGAATACAGGGGAAATCAGCCCCAGCATTTT. It encodes CASSLGEYRGNQPQHF.

This clone was counted a few times. The sample contains more than one DNA sequence encoding this CDR3. The chain uses TRBV5-1 and TRBJ1-3, with a possible D match to TRBD1 (5 bases). This CDR3 has 14 residues. V lost 0 bases and J lost 3, with 7 bases in between. CDR1 and CDR2 (germline): SGHRS, YFSETQ. The chain's CDR3 is CASSLAGYGNTIYF. The CDR3 DNA reads TGCGCCAGCAGCTTGGCAGGGTATGGAAACACCATATATTTT.

J is TRBJ2-1 and V is TRBV5-4; 12 bases map to TRBD2. Per germline, CDR1 SGHNT and CDR2 YYREEE (reference sequence). This CDR3 has 15 residues. V shed 3 bases, J shed 4 bases, and the junction held 2 bases outside the gene matches. The CDR3 region has the DNA TGTGCCAGCAGCTCTAGCGGGGGGGGTTACAATGAGCAGTTCTTC. Protein sequence: CASSSSGGGYNEQFF.

In its sample, this clone was seen a few times. The V gene is TRBV5-1, the J gene TRBJ1-2; TRBD1 agrees at 8 bases. CDR3 length: 13 amino acids. Germline V gene sequence: CDR1 SGHRS, CDR2 YFSETQ. The V segment lost 5 bases and the J segment 5 bases; nucleotides outside the gene matches: 5. DNA for the CDR3: TGCGCCAGCAGGACAGGGGAATTTTATGGCTACACCTTC. This encodes CASRTGEFYGYTF. Supplemented by reference TRBV5-1 and TRBJ1-2, the full variable domain reads KAGVTQTPRYLIKTRGQQVTLSCSPISGHRSVSWYQQTPGQGLQFLFEYFSETQRNKGNFPGRFSGRQFSNSRSEMNVSTLELGDSALYLCASRTGEFYGYTFGSGTRLTVV.